Below, one T cell receptor beta chain is given with its context. CDR1 is SGHKS and CDR2 is YYEKEE in the germline V gene (reference sequence). V was clipped by 0 bases and J by 1 base, with 7 bases between them. This CDR3 has 14 amino acids. This entry comes from a study of blood T cell repertoires in COVID-19. Whole-study context: Samples of COVID-19 (acute and convalescent) were obtained from the United States, Italy and Spain.

Authors' data handling: Estimates of nucleated cell counts were drawn from the amplification of reference gene primers. Measured with immunoSEQ multiplex PCR; TCRdb has only the in-frame clones, and not every one. V, J and clone size are taken as reported in that table, and D and trimming were inferred from the DNA itself. Of some 74,000 clones in the sample, 88% were seen once. The sample comprised peripheral blood. This clonotype was obtained from a man between 50 and 59 years old with acute or convalescent COVID-19. J is TRBJ1-2 and V is TRBV5-5; D call uncertain. The CDR3: CASSLATFNYGYTF. In nucleotides, the CDR3 is TGTGCCAGCAGCTTGGCGACATTTAACTATGGCTACACCTTC. Supplemented by reference TRBV5-5 and TRBJ1-2, the full variable domain reads DAGVTQSPTHLIKTRGQQVTLRCSPISGHKSVSWYQQVLGQGPQFIFQYYEKEERGRGNFPDRFSARQFPNYSSELNVNALLLGDSALYLCASSLATFNYGYTFGSGTRLTVV.